Below, 31 T cell receptor beta chains from the same sample are listed, as sequenced in a study of Graves' ophthalmopathy and Graves' hyperthyroidism. RNA transcripts provided the template for amplifying TCR beta CDR3 regions. Second-round multiplex PCR came after a first-round RT-PCR that employed HTBI primers. TCRdb fed the multiplex PCR reads into MiXCR, producing one record per CDR3 protein. The table records approximately 480,000 distinct CDR3 sequences, approximately 14% of them present only once. The sample was blood. Receptors originate from a woman aged 30 to 39 with Graves' ophthalmopathy.

In its sample, this clonotype was seen a few times. CDR3: CATRKSAHEQYF. In DNA, the CDR3 is TGTGCCACCAGGAAATCGGCCCACGAGCAGTACTTC. The chain combines TRBV6-1 with TRBJ2-7, with no clear D. Germline lookup yields CDR1 MNHNS and CDR2 SASEGT. Trimming removed 10 bases from V and 5 bases from J, with 15 bases in between. CDR3 length: 12 amino acids.

A single count supports this clonotype. A much more abundant neighbour one base away suggests this may be a read error. The chain employs TRBV27 and TRBJ2-7, with 10 bases that match TRBD2. CDR3 length: 15 amino acids. Per the germline V gene, CDR1 is MNHEY and CDR2 is SMNVEV (reference sequence). The J segment lost 3 bases and the V segment lost 7 bases, leaving 9 bases of the junction unmatched. This CDR3 is CASNPLAGFGYEQYF. Here the CDR3 DNA reads TGTGCCAGCAACCCACTAGCGGGATTTGGCTACGAGCAGTACTTC.

This clonotype was counted at least ten times. This chain links TRBV28 with TRBJ2-7; D unresolved. The ends were cut back, 0 bases at V and 0 bases at J, with 12 bases in the middle. CDR3 length: 16 residues. Germline CDR1 reads MDHEN; CDR2 reads SYDVKM. The CDR3 here is CASSLWGFSASYEQYF. CDR3 DNA sequence: TGTGCCAGCAGTTTATGGGGGTTTTCAGCCTCCTACGAGCAGTACTTC.

Of note for this clonotype: It may be a read error: a sequence one base away is much more abundant. The V call is TRBV30, the J call TRBJ2-2, with D perhaps matching TRBD1 or TRBD2 (5 bases each). Germline loops: CDR1 GTSNPN, CDR2 SVGIG (reference sequence). The CDR3 is 12 amino acids. The CDR3: CAWSDNMGELCF. The CDR3 nucleotides read TGTGCCTGGAGTGACAACATGGGGGAGCTGTGTTTT.

The rearrangement joins TRBV4-2 to TRBJ2-4; D gene ambiguous. With 4 bases removed from V and 12 bases from J, the gap between germline ends came to 16 bases. The CDR3 sequence is 13 residues long. From germline, CDR1 is LGHNA and CDR2 YNFKEQ. The CDR3, as DNA: TGTGCCAGCAGCCTTGCGGAGTCGGCCTCTCAGTACTTC. This sequence encodes CASSLAESASQYF.

This clonotype was counted many times. Mismatch with germline at one junction end may stem from a read error. The chain has TRBV4-1 and TRBJ2-5; 10 nucleotides align to TRBD2. The germline V gene has CDR1 MGHRA and CDR2 YSYEKL. The CDR3 runs to 15 residues. The CDR3: CASSQGLAGAETQYF. CDR3 in DNA: TGTGCCAGCAGCCAAGGCCTAGCGGGAGCAGAGACCCAGTACTTC.

This clonotype was observed at least ten times. This rearrangement joins TRBV30 to TRBJ2-7; D gene ambiguous. The CDR3 consists of 11 residues. The germline V gene encodes CDR1 GTSNPN and CDR2 SVGIG (reference sequence). V lost 2 bases and J lost 6, with 8 bases in between. CDR3 sequence reads: CAWSIFGEQYF. As DNA, the CDR3 is TGTGCCTGGAGTATTTTTGGCGAGCAGTACTTC.

This clonotype was seen ten or more times. This chain uses TRBV11-2 with TRBJ2-7, with D tentatively TRBD2 (6 bases). The CDR3 contains 15 residues. V lost 5 bases and J 0 bases, leaving 14 bases between the germline ends. CDR1 SGHAT and CDR2 FQNNGV come from the germline V gene. Here the CDR3 DNA reads TGTGCCAGCAGCCCGGGGACTGATAGCTCCTACGAGCAGTACTTC. Translation gives CASSPGTDSSYEQYF.

This clonotype came up many times. The J gene is TRBJ2-7, the V gene TRBV28; 7 bases agree with TRBD1. The junction had 7 bases not matched to a gene; V was cut back by 7 bases and J by 1 base. CDR1 is MDHEN and CDR2 is SYDVKM in the germline V gene. The CDR3 contains 14 residues. This chain's CDR3 is CASMPGQPSYEQYF. CDR3 in DNA: TGTGCCAGCATGCCGGGACAGCCGTCCTACGAGCAGTACTTC.

This clonotype was observed many times. This chain connects TRBV20-1 to TRBJ2-5; TRBD2 matches at 9 bases. CDR3 length: 15 residues. The germline V gene has CDR1 DFQATT and CDR2 SNEGSKA (reference sequence). J gave up 1 base and V 3 bases, and 6 bases lay outside the gene matches. CDR3 nucleotides: TGCAGTGCTAGTCTCGCGGGGGGGGGCCAAGAGACCCAGTACTTC. As protein: CSASLAGGGQETQYF.

This clonotype was picked up many times. The chain combines TRBV12-3 or TRBV12-4 with TRBJ2-7; D is undetermined. V gave up 1 base and J gave up 9 bases, with 16 bases separating them. The CDR3 is 14 amino acids. This CDR3 is CASSLGARASAQYF. The CDR3 coding sequence is TGTGCCAGCAGTTTAGGCGCCCGGGCCTCCGCGCAGTACTTC.

The chain employs TRBV30 and TRBJ2-7; D is perhaps TRBD1 (6 bases). The CDR3 runs 18 residues. The germline gives CDR1 GTSNPN, CDR2 SVGIG (reference sequence). V lost 0 bases to trimming and J lost 1 base, with 22 bases between them. The CDR3, as DNA: TGTGCCTGGAGTGTAACCACAGGGCGCGGGCTAGGTTCCTACGAGCAGTACTTC. It specifies CAWSVTTGRGLGSYEQYF.

This clonotype appeared a few times. The rearrangement joins TRBV2 to TRBJ2-3, with D possibly TRBD1 on 6 matching bases. This CDR3 comprises 14 residues. Germline V gives CDR1 SNHLY, CDR2 FYNNEI. V was trimmed by 7 bases and J by 0 bases, leaving 11 bases between them. Here the CDR3 DNA reads TGTGCCAGCAATCAGGACAGAAGCACAGATACGCAGTATTTT. This codes for CASNQDRSTDTQYF.

In this sample, this clonotype turned up many times. The CDR3 loop reads CASSPEWRGPTEAFF. The CDR3 DNA sequence: TGTGCCAGCAGTCCCGAATGGAGAGGGCCCACTGAAGCTTTCTTT. The chain links TRBV12-3 or TRBV12-4 to TRBJ1-1; D gene uncertain. The ends were cut back, 5 bases at V and 4 bases at J, with 17 bases in the middle. This CDR3 is built from 15 residues.

This clonotype was observed many times. CDR3 nucleotides: TGCGCCAGCAGCTCGGGACTAGCGGAGTACGACGTTCAGTACTTC. This encodes CASSSGLAEYDVQYF. This sequence joins TRBV5-1 and TRBJ2-4; 11 bases map to TRBD2. The V gene's germline CDR1 is SGHRS and CDR2 YFSETQ. V lost 3 bases, J lost 11 bases, and 10 bases stayed unmatched. The CDR3 consists of 15 residues.

This clonotype has only a few counts. The junction differs from germline at one of its ends, possibly a read error. V and J are TRBV6-5 and TRBJ2-4; 11 bases agree with TRBD2. The CDR3 has 15 amino acids. Germline CDR1 MNHEY, CDR2 SVGAGI. The CDR3 here is CASSYSGREGNIKYF. The CDR3 nucleotides read TGTGCCAGCAGTTATAGCGGGAGGGAGGGGAACATTAAGTACTTC.

The CDR3 region is CASSPPTGTEETQYF. Written as DNA, the CDR3 is TGTGCCAGCTCACCACCAACGGGGACCGAAGAGACCCAGTACTTC. The chain joins TRBV27 to TRBJ2-5; tentatively, D is TRBD1 or TRBD2 (5 bases each). In germline, CDR1 is MNHEY, CDR2 SMNVEV (reference sequence). With 8 bases removed from V and 3 bases from J, the gap between germline ends came to 19 bases. This CDR3 is 15 amino acids long.

This clonotype was observed many times. The V gene is TRBV20-1, the J gene TRBJ1-6; tentatively, D is TRBD1 (5 bases). The ends were cut back, 2 bases at V and 0 bases at J, with 17 bases in the middle. This CDR3 is built from 18 residues. Germline CDR1 is DFQATT and CDR2 is SNEGSKA (reference sequence). CDR3 DNA: TGCAGTGCTAGATCTGGGAGGGGACGGATCTCCTATAATTCACCCCTCCACTTT. This sequence encodes CSARSGRGRISYNSPLHF.

There are many counts of this clonotype. The chain uses TRBV19 and TRBJ1-2; no reliable D call. CDR1 is LNHDA and CDR2 is SQIVND in the germline V gene (reference sequence). The CDR3 sequence is 14 residues long. Trimming took off 3 bases at V and 4 bases at J, with 12 bases between the two ends. DNA for the CDR3: TGTGCCAGTAGTATCCCCGGCCTTAGCTATGGCTACACCTTC. This translates into CASSIPGLSYGYTF.

This clonotype turned up a few times. J is TRBJ2-1 and V is TRBV12-3 or TRBV12-4; TRBD2 matches 7 bases. The CDR3 sequence is 15 residues long. J lost 4 bases, V lost 2 bases, and 5 bases had no gene match. The CDR3 DNA follows: TGTGCCAGCAGTTTATTACTAGCGAAGTACAATGAGCAGTTCTTC. Protein product: CASSLLLAKYNEQFF.

The table lists this clonotype with many counts. The chain recombines TRBV24-1 with TRBJ1-2; D not certain. Germline-derived CDR1 and CDR2 are KGHDR and SFDVKD. The CDR3 has 14 amino acids. Trimming removed 3 bases from V and 4 bases from J, with 11 bases in between. The CDR3 DNA reads TGTGCCACCAGTGATCCCGGACCCGTCTATGGCTACACCTTC. Its translation is CATSDPGPVYGYTF.

This clonotype showed up many times. The J gene is TRBJ2-7, the V gene TRBV6-1; 10 bases agree with TRBD2. Germline loops: CDR1 MNHNS, CDR2 SASEGT. With 7 bases clipped from V and 0 bases from J, the junction kept 9 bases outside the gene matches. This CDR3 contains 16 residues. This CDR3 is CASTETSGPPSYEQYF. As DNA, the CDR3 is TGTGCCAGCACCGAGACTAGCGGGCCACCCTCCTACGAGCAGTACTTC.

This clonotype was recorded many times. The chain is built from TRBV11-2 and TRBJ2-2; D remains unclear. Germline loops: CDR1 SGHAT, CDR2 FQNNGV. The V end lost 4 bases, the J end lost 2 bases, and 11 bases lay between the germline ends. This CDR3 is 15 amino acids long. The CDR3 nucleotides read TGTGCCAGCAGCTACTCACTAACTAACACCGGGGAGCTGTTTTTT. Its translation: CASSYSLTNTGELFF. Full variable domain (missing parts from reference TRBV11-2 and TRBJ2-2): EAGVAQSPRYKIIEKRQSVAFWCNPISGHATLYWYQQILGQGPKLLIQFQNNGVVDDSQLPKDRFSAERLKGVDSTLKIQPAKLEDSAVYLCASSYSLTNTGELFFGEGSRLTVL.

There are many counts of this clonotype. The genes are TRBV30 and TRBJ2-2; 8 bases match TRBD1. CDR1 and CDR2 from the germline V gene are GTSNPN and SVGIG (reference sequence). The CDR3 runs to 12 residues. Trimming removed 6 bases from V and 6 bases from J; junction bases left unmatched: 3. The chain's CDR3 is CACEQGAGELFF. CDR3 bases: TGTGCCTGTGAACAGGGGGCCGGGGAGCTGTTTTTT.

On this clonotype itself: Possible read error: a much larger clone is one base away. V usage is TRBV4-2 and J usage is TRBJ2-5; D is ambiguous. The CDR3 length is 17 residues. CDR1 is LGHNA and CDR2 is YNFKEQ in the germline V gene. The V and J ends lost 7 bases and 3 bases respectively, with 24 bases between them. CDR3 loop: CASNKRGVDNFKETQYF. The CDR3 DNA sequence: TGTGCCAGCAACAAAAGAGGAGTAGACAATTTTAAAGAGACCCAGTACTTC.

This clonotype was recorded at least ten times. The chain joins TRBV6-5 to TRBJ1-2, with no clear D. V was shortened by 2 bases and J by 4 bases, with 8 bases between the two germline ends. Germline loops: CDR1 MNHEY, CDR2 SVGAGI. The CDR3 loop spans 13 amino acids. In nucleotides, the CDR3 is TGTGCCAGCAGTTACAACTATATCTATGGCTACACCTTC. Amino acid sequence: CASSYNYIYGYTF.

This clonotype was detected ten times or more. J is TRBJ1-6 and V is TRBV11-2; 7 bases agree with TRBD1. The CDR3 consists of 14 residues. Germline CDR1 SGHAT, CDR2 FQNNGV. Germline trimming cut 5 bases from V and 9 bases from J; bases unmatched to any gene: 7. The DNA for the CDR3 is TGTGCCAGCAGCCTGGGACAGTCTATTTCACCCCTCCACTTT. It specifies CASSLGQSISPLHF.

This clonotype was recorded at least ten times. The V and J genes are TRBV6-5 and TRBJ1-2, with 10 bases matching TRBD1. Looked up from germline, CDR1 is MNHEY and CDR2 is SVGAGI. The CDR3 is 16 amino acids. V shed 0 bases and J 4 bases; nucleotides not matched to a gene: 5. CDR3 in amino acids: CASSYSPGTGAYGYTF. CDR3 in DNA: TGTGCCAGCAGTTACTCACCCGGGACAGGGGCCTATGGCTACACCTTC.

This clonotype was seen at least ten times. The chain links TRBV6-5 to TRBJ1-1, with D perhaps TRBD1 (6 bases). The V end was cut by 2 bases, the J end by 6 bases, with 10 bases between. This CDR3 is built from 13 residues. Germline CDR1 MNHEY, CDR2 SVGAGI. The DNA for the CDR3 is TGTGCCAGCAGTTACCTCGGGACATCTGAAGCTTTCTTT. It specifies CASSYLGTSEAFF.

On this clonotype: This sequence may be a read error, since a much larger clone differs from it by one base. The gene calls are TRBV24-1 and TRBJ1-1; no reliable D call. CDR3 size: 15 residues. Germline V gives CDR1 KGHDR, CDR2 SFDVKD. V was clipped by 4 bases and J by 5 bases, with 16 bases between them. CDR3 nucleotide sequence: TGTGCCACCAGTGACTCTCAGACATGGCAGACTGAAGCTTTCTTT. It specifies CATSDSQTWQTEAFF.

The sample holds many counts of this clonotype. This rearrangement joins TRBV6-1 to TRBJ2-4; the D is unclear. The CDR3 contains 14 residues. Germline V gene sequence: CDR1 MNHNS, CDR2 SASEGT. V was pared by 7 bases and J by 1 base, with 11 bases between. CDR3: CASTDNMAKNIQYF. Here the CDR3 DNA reads TGTGCCAGCACCGACAATATGGCCAAAAACATTCAGTACTTC.